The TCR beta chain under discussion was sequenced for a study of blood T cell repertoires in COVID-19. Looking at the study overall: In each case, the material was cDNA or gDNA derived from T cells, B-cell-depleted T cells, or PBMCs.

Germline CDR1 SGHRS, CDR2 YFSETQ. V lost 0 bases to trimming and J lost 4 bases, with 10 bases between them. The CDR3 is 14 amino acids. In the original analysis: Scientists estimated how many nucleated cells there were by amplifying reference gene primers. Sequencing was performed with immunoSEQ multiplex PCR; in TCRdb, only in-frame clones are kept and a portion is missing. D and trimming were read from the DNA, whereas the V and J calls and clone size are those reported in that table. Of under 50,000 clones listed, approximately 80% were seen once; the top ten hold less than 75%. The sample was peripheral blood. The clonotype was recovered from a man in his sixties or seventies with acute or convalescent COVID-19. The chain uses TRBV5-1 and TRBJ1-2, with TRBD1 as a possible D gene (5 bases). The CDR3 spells CASSLGQKSYGYTF. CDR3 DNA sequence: TGCGCCAGCAGCTTGGGACAGAAGTCCTATGGCTACACCTTC. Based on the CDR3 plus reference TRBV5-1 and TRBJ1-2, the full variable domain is KAGVTQTPRYLIKTRGQQVTLSCSPISGHRSVSWYQQTPGQGLQFLFEYFSETQRNKGNFPGRFSGRQFSNSRSEMNVSTLELGDSALYLCASSLGQKSYGYTFGSGTRLTVV.